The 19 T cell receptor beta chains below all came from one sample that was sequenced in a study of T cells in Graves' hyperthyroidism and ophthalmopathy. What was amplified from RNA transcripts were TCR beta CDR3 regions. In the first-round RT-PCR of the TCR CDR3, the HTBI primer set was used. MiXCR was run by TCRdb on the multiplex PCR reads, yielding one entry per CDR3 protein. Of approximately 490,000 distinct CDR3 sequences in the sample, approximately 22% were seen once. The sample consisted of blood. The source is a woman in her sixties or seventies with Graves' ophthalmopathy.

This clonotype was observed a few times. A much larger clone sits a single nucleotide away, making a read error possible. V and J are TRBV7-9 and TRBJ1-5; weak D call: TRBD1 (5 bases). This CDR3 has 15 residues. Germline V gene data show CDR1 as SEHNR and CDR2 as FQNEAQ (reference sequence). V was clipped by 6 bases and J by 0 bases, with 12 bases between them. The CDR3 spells CASSFGGGSNQPQHF. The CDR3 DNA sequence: TGTGCCAGCAGTTTTGGGGGAGGTAGCAATCAGCCCCAGCATTTT.

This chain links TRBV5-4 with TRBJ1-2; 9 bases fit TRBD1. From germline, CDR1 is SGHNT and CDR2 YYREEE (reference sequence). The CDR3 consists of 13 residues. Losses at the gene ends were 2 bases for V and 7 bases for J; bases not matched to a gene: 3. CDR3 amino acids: CASSFPTGGGYTF. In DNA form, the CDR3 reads TGTGCCAGCAGCTTCCCGACAGGGGGTGGCTACACCTTC.

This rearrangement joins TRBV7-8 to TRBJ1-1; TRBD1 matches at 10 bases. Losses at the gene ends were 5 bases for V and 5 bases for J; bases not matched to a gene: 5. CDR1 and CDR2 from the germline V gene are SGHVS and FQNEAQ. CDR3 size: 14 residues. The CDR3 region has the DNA TGTGCCAGCAGCCCTGGGACAGGGGAGACTGAAGCTTTCTTT. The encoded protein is CASSPGTGETEAFF.

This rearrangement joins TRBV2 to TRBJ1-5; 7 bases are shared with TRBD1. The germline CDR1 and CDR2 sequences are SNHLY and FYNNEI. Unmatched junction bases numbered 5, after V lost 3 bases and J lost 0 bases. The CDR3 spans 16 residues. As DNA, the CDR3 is TGTGCCAGCAGTGATAATCGACAGGGTAGCAATCAGCCCCAGCATTTT. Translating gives CASSDNRQGSNQPQHF.

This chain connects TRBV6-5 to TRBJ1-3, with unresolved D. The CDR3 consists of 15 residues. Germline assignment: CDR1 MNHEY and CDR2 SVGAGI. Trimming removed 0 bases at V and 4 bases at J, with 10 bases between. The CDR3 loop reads CASSYSRVLGNTIYF. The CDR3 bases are TGTGCCAGCAGTTACTCGAGGGTCCTGGGAAACACCATATATTTT.

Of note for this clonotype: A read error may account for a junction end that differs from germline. The CDR3 loop is CASSEGGKNIQYF. The CDR3, as DNA: TGCGCCAGCAGTGAAGGAGGCAAAAACATTCAGTACTTC. V gene TRBV6-9 combines with J gene TRBJ2-4, with a weak D call TRBD2 (5 bases). This CDR3 spans 13 amino acids. Germline V gives CDR1 MNHGY, CDR2 SVAAGI.

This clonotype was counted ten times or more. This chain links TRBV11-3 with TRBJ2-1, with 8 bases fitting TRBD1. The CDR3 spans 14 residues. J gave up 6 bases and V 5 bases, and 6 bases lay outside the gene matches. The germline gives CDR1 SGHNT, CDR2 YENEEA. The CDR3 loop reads CASSRQGTTNEQFF. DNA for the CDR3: TGTGCCAGCAGCCGACAGGGGACCACCAATGAGCAGTTCTTC. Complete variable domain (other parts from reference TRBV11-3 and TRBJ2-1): EAGVVQSPRYKIIEKKQPVAFWCNPISGHNTLYWYLQNLGQGPELLIRYENEEAVDDSQLPKDRFSAERLKGVDSTLKIQPAELGDSAVYLCASSRQGTTNEQFFGPGTRLTVL.

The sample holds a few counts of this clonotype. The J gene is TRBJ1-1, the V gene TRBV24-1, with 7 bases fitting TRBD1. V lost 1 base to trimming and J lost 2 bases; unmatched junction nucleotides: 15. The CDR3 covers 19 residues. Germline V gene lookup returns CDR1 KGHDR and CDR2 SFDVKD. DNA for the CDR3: TGTGCCACCAGTGATTTATACAGGGGAGGTGCTGAAAAAAACACTGAAGCTTTCTTT. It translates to CATSDLYRGGAEKNTEAFF.

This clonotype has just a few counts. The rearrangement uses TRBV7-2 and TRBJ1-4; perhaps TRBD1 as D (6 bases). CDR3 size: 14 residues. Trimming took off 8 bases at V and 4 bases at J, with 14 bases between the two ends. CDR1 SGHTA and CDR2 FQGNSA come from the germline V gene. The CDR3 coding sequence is TGTGCCAGCGGACCGGGACATAATAATGAAAAACTGTTTTTT. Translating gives CASGPGHNNEKLFF.

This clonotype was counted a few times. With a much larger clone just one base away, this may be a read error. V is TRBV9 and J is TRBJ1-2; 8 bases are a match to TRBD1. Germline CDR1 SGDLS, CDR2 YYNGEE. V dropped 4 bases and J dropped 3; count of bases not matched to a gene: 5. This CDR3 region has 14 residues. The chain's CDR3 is CASSPQTGDYGYTF. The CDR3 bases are TGTGCCAGCAGCCCCCAGACAGGGGACTATGGCTACACCTTC.

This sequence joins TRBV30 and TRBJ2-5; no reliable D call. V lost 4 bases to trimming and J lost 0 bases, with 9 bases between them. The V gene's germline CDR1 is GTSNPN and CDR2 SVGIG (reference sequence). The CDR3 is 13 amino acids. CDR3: CAWKSINQETQYF. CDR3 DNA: TGTGCCTGGAAAAGCATTAACCAAGAGACCCAGTACTTC.

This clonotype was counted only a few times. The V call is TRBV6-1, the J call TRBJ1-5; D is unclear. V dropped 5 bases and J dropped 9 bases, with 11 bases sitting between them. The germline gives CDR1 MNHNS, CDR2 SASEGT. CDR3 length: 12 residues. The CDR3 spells CASSYPMGPQHF. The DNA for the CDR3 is TGTGCCAGCAGTTATCCTATGGGGCCCCAGCATTTT.

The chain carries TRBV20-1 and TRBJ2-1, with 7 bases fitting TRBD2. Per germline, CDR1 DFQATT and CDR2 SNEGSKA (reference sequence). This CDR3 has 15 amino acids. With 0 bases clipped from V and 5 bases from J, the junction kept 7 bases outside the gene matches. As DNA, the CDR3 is TGCAGTGCTAGAGACCTTCTAGCGGAAGACAATGAGCAGTTCTTC. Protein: CSARDLLAEDNEQFF.

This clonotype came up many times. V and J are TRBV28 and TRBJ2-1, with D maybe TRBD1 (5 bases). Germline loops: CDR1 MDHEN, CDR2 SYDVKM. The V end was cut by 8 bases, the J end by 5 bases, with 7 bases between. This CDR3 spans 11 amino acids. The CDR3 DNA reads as TGTGCCAGCGACAGAAACAATGAGCAGTTCTTC. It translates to CASDRNNEQFF.

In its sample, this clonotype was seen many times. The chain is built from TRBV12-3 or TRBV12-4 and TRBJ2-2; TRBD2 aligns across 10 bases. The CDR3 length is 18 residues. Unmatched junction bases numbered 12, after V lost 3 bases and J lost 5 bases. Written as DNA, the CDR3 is TGTGCCAGCAGTTTCATCGTCCTAGCGGGAGCAGGTACCGGGGAGCTGTTTTTT. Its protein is CASSFIVLAGAGTGELFF.

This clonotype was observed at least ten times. The chain's CDR3 is CASREDDSSYNEQFF. CDR3 nucleotides: TGTGCCAGCAGGGAGGACGACTCCTCCTACAATGAGCAGTTCTTC. The chain is built from TRBV6-2 or TRBV6-3 and TRBJ2-1, with a possible D match to TRBD2 (5 bases). This CDR3 comprises 15 residues. Germline CDR1 MNHEY, CDR2 SVGEGT. V was trimmed by 6 bases and J by 0 bases, leaving 12 bases between them.

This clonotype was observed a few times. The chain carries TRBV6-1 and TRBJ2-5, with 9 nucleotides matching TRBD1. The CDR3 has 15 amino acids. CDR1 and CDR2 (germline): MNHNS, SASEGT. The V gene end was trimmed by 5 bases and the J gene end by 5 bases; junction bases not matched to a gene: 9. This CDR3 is CASSLGQGSGETQYF. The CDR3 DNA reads TGTGCCAGCAGTCTGGGACAGGGTAGTGGTGAGACCCAGTACTTC.

The CDR3 protein is CASSPDLAGSYNEQFF. The DNA of the CDR3 is TGTGCCAGCAGCCCGGACCTGGCGGGGTCCTACAATGAGCAGTTCTTC. The chain carries TRBV5-6 and TRBJ2-1, with D perhaps TRBD2 (6 bases). V was trimmed by 4 bases and J by 1 base, leaving 15 bases between them. CDR1 SGHDT and CDR2 YYEEEE come from the germline V gene. This CDR3 is built from 16 residues.

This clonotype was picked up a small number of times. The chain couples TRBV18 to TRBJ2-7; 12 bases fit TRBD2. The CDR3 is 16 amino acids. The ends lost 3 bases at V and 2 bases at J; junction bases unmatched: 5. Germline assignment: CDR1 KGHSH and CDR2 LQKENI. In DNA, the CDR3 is TGTGCCAGCTCACCCCCCGGACTAGCGGGGCCCTACGAGCAGTACTTC. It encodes CASSPPGLAGPYEQYF. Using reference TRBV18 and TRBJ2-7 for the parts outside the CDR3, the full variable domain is NAGVMQNPRHLVRRRGQEARLRCSPMKGHSHVYWYRQLPEEGLKFMVYLQKENIIDESGMPKERFSAEFPKEGPSILRIQQVVRGDSAAYFCASSPPGLAGPYEQYFGPGTRLTVT.